This T cell receptor (beta chain) was sequenced for a study of T-cell reconstitution after alpha-beta-depleted transplantation in children. Study results and caveats: About two months after transplant, alpha-beta T cells reportedly came from several hundred expanded graft clones.

V dropped 3 bases and J dropped 5; count of bases not matched to a gene: 7. The CDR3 contains 15 residues. It was with unique molecular identifiers that the TCRbeta library was prepared. TCRdb recomputed calls from the PCR reads with MiXCR, one row per CDR3 protein. The sample records about 140,000 distinct CDR3 sequences, about 9% being singletons. This clonotype was found a few times. Its antigen remains unknown. The rearrangement uses TRBV12-3 or TRBV12-4 and TRBJ2-5; 9 bases agree with TRBD1. The receptor's source is a female patient aged 2-15 years who had a stem cell transplant for congenital amegakaryocytic thrombocytopenia, so the T cells may come from the graft donor. The material was PBMCs, mostly from graft donor cells, obtained 180 days after TCRalphabeta/CD19-depleted stem cell transplant. For the CDR3, the DNA is TGTGCCAGCAGTTTCGGGACAGGGTTAAGGGAGACCCAGTACTTC. Its translation: CASSFGTGLRETQYF.